Each of the 28 T cell receptor beta chains below was sequenced from the same sample in a study of blood T cell repertoires in COVID-19. Sequenced by immunoSEQ multiplex PCR; TCRdb stores in-frame clones only, minus some. The sample yields a few hundred thousand clones, 85% seen once. Sequencing was done on a sample of peripheral blood. The receptors originated from a woman between 50 and 59 years old with active or convalescent COVID-19.

The V gene is TRBV7-9, the J gene TRBJ2-1, with 8 nucleotides matching TRBD1. V lost 0 bases to trimming and J lost 1 base; unmatched junction nucleotides: 5. The CDR3 runs 17 residues. Germline V gene lookup returns CDR1 SEHNR and CDR2 FQNEAQ (reference sequence). CDR3 sequence: CASSLALGTGSYNEQFF. Here the CDR3 DNA reads TGTGCCAGCAGCTTAGCGCTCGGGACAGGTTCCTACAATGAGCAGTTCTTC.

The genes are TRBV9 and TRBJ1-4; 8 bases are shared with TRBD1. Germline CDR1 is SGDLS and CDR2 is YYNGEE. With V trimmed by 4 bases and J by 3 bases, 11 bases remained unmatched. The CDR3 length is 17 residues. CDR3 in amino acids: CASSPRQGRLSNEKLFF. The CDR3 DNA follows: TGTGCCAGCAGCCCCCGACAGGGGAGGTTGTCTAATGAAAAACTGTTTTTT.

The rearrangement uses TRBV19 and TRBJ1-1; TRBD1 is a possible D gene (6 bases). The germline V gene has CDR1 LNHDA and CDR2 SQIVND (reference sequence). Trimming took off 6 bases at V and 4 bases at J, with 9 bases between the two ends. The CDR3 spans 12 residues. The CDR3 reads CASRRGSTEAFF. The CDR3 coding sequence is TGTGCCAGTAGAAGGGGGTCCACTGAAGCTTTCTTT.

The chain has TRBV2 and TRBJ2-3; possible D gene TRBD2, 6 bases. CDR1 is SNHLY, CDR2 FYNNEI, per germline. This CDR3 is built from 13 residues. V was clipped by 4 bases and J by 3 bases, with 8 bases between them. The CDR3 reads CASSVGRTDTQYF. The DNA of the CDR3 is TGTGCCAGCAGTGTTGGGAGGACAGATACGCAGTATTTT.

This chain connects TRBV7-9 to TRBJ2-3; 7 nucleotides match TRBD2. The trim removed 3 bases at V and 1 base at J, leaving 4 bases unmatched. The CDR3 contains 15 residues. The germline gives CDR1 SEHNR, CDR2 FQNEAQ (reference sequence). The CDR3 DNA reads as TGTGCCAGCAGCTTTGGACTAGGAGGCACAGATACGCAGTATTTT. Translated: CASSFGLGGTDTQYF.

This clone has a single count. This rearrangement joins TRBV19 to TRBJ1-6, with D maybe TRBD1 (6 bases). Trimming removed 2 bases at V and 7 bases at J, with 12 bases between. Germline-derived CDR1 and CDR2 are LNHDA and SQIVND (reference sequence). CDR3 size: 15 residues. CDR3 sequence reads: CASSIRTVANSPLHF. CDR3 coding DNA: TGTGCCAGTAGTATACGGACAGTAGCGAATTCACCCCTCCACTTT.

This chain links TRBV14 with TRBJ2-5, with TRBD2 as a possible D gene (6 bases). The CDR3 is 12 amino acids. Per the germline V gene, CDR1 is SGHDN and CDR2 is FVKESK. The V end lost 8 bases, the J end lost 5 bases, and 12 bases lay between the germline ends. The CDR3 here is CASSRLGETQYF. CDR3 nucleotides: TGTGCCAGCTCTAGACTAGGGGAGACCCAGTACTTC.

The V and J genes are TRBV6-5 and TRBJ1-4; 7 nucleotides match TRBD1. The CDR3 runs to 15 residues. Trimming removed 3 bases from V and 4 bases from J; junction bases left unmatched: 5. From germline, CDR1 is MNHEY and CDR2 SVGAGI. This chain's CDR3 is CASSYTGARNEKLFF. Here the CDR3 DNA reads TGTGCCAGCAGTTATACAGGGGCCCGTAATGAAAAACTGTTTTTT.

For this clone: A junction end diverges from the germline sequence, so it may reflect a read error. Here the CDR3 reads CASSSTTSGGVPPVF. CDR3 coding DNA: TGTGCCAGCAGCTCCACGACTAGCGGAGGCGTACCCCCCGTGTTC. V is TRBV7-2 and J is TRBJ2-7; TRBD2 matches at 9 bases. The CDR3 is 15 amino acids. CDR1 and CDR2 (germline): SGHTA, FQGNSA.

The chain uses TRBV4-1 and TRBJ2-1, with TRBD2 identical over 13 bases. With V trimmed by 1 base and J by 3 bases, 6 bases remained unmatched. This CDR3 region has 18 residues. The V gene's germline CDR1 is MGHRA and CDR2 YSYEKL. The DNA for the CDR3 is TGCGCCAGCAGCCAAGGGCGGACTAGCGGGAGTATCTACAATGAGCAGTTCTTC. The encoded protein is CASSQGRTSGSIYNEQFF.

The chain joins TRBV9 to TRBJ1-1; D ambiguous. The CDR3 consists of 12 residues. Germline CDR1 is SGDLS and CDR2 is YYNGEE. Between the trimmed V and J ends, which lost 4 bases and 11 bases, there was a span of 15 bases. For the CDR3, the DNA is TGTGCCAGCAGCCTTGACGGCGGCCAGGCTTTCTTT. It encodes CASSLDGGQAFF.

This chain joins TRBV6-2 or TRBV6-3 and TRBJ2-7, with 8 bases that match TRBD2. The CDR3 runs to 19 residues. Germline trimming cut 2 bases from V and 0 bases from J; bases unmatched to any gene: 15. Germline assignment: CDR1 MNHEY and CDR2 SVGEGT. CDR3 sequence: CASSYLRGAGGLSSYEQYF. The CDR3 DNA reads TGTGCCAGCAGTTACCTCCGAGGGGCGGGAGGACTGAGCTCCTACGAGCAGTACTTC.

This clone was recorded a few times. The gene calls are TRBV7-2 and TRBJ1-3; D not resolved. Trimming pared 1 base from V and 0 bases from J, leaving 13 bases between. Germline V gene data show CDR1 as SGHTA and CDR2 as FQGNSA. The CDR3 length is 17 residues. The CDR3 nucleotides read TGTGCCAGCAGCTTAGGACCCACGAGGTTCTCTGGAAACACCATATATTTT. Amino acid sequence: CASSLGPTRFSGNTIYF.

DNA of the CDR3: TGCAGCGTTGTCGGCCGACTAACCTACGAGCAGTACTTC. Protein sequence: CSVVGRLTYEQYF. The chain has TRBV29-1 and TRBJ2-7; tentative D call: TRBD2 (5 bases). The V and J ends lost 4 bases and 2 bases respectively, with 12 bases between them. This CDR3 region has 13 residues. Germline V CDR1 and CDR2: SQVTM, ANQGSEA.

This chain links TRBV6-4 with TRBJ2-1; 11 bases map to TRBD1. Losses at the gene ends were 5 bases for V and 2 bases for J; bases not matched to a gene: 5. The CDR3 spans 16 residues. CDR1 is MRHNA, CDR2 SNTAGT, per germline. The CDR3 sequence is CASSLGTGGTYNEQFF. DNA for the CDR3: TGTGCCAGCAGTCTAGGGACAGGGGGGACCTACAATGAGCAGTTCTTC.

The chain is built from TRBV7-8 and TRBJ2-7, with 8 nucleotides matching TRBD2. Unmatched junction bases numbered 11, after V lost 1 base and J lost 9 bases. Germline lookup yields CDR1 SGHVS and CDR2 FQNEAQ. The CDR3 length is 15 residues. CDR3: CASSLELSGSGGQYF. CDR3 nucleotide sequence: TGTGCCAGCAGCTTAGAGTTGAGCGGGAGTGGGGGGCAGTACTTC.

This chain links TRBV7-2 with TRBJ2-1, with 7 bases matching TRBD2. Germline CDR1 reads SGHTA; CDR2 reads FQGNSA. Trimming cost V 3 bases and J 4 bases; bases outside gene matches: 12. There are 17 residues in the CDR3. CDR3 DNA: TGTGCCAGCAGCTTCCTGTATCGCGGGAGCGAGTACAATGAGCAGTTCTTC. It specifies CASSFLYRGSEYNEQFF.

V gene TRBV5-1 combines with J gene TRBJ2-1; 8 bases fit TRBD2. Germline V gene sequence: CDR1 SGHRS, CDR2 YFSETQ. CDR3 size: 17 residues. The junction had 10 bases not matched to a gene; V was cut back by 0 bases and J by 5 bases. The CDR3 nucleotides read TGCGCCAGCAGCTTGGGATGGGCGGGAGGTCGTAACAATGAGCAGTTCTTC. This codes for CASSLGWAGGRNNEQFF.

J is TRBJ1-2 and V is TRBV19; 9 bases are a match to TRBD1. Germline-derived CDR1 and CDR2 are LNHDA and SQIVND (reference sequence). The CDR3 spans 16 residues. V gave up 5 bases and J gave up 4 bases; unmatched junction bases: 11. CDR3: CASSPLRGQGPYGYTF. The CDR3, as DNA: TGTGCCAGTAGTCCATTAAGGGGACAGGGACCCTATGGCTACACCTTC.

The chain links TRBV5-1 to TRBJ2-3, with D perhaps matching TRBD1 (5 bases). The CDR3 is made up of 14 amino acids. CDR1 is SGHRS and CDR2 is YFSETQ in the germline V gene. Trimming removed 2 bases at V and 5 bases at J, with 12 bases between. Here the CDR3 DNA reads TGCGCCAGCAGCTTTTCGCCCCAGGGAGATACGCAGTATTTT. It yields the protein CASSFSPQGDTQYF.

This clone occurred once. V and J are TRBV11-2 and TRBJ1-6; perhaps TRBD1 as D (5 bases). The V gene lost 0 bases and the J gene lost 0 bases, with 12 bases spanning the gap. Germline V gene lookup returns CDR1 SGHAT and CDR2 FQNNGV. This CDR3 has 18 residues. This CDR3 reads CASSLDLEGSSYNSPLHF. The CDR3 DNA is TGTGCCAGCAGCTTAGATTTGGAGGGGAGCTCCTATAATTCACCCCTCCACTTT.

The chain uses TRBV7-8 and TRBJ2-2; TRBD2 agrees at 8 bases. CDR3 length equals 15 residues. After removal of 5 bases from V and 4 bases from J, the junction contained 6 bases not matched to a gene. Germline-derived CDR1 and CDR2 are SGHVS and FQNEAQ. The CDR3 loop reads CASSPKRERTGELFF. CDR3 DNA sequence: TGTGCCAGCAGCCCAAAGCGGGAGCGCACCGGGGAGCTGTTTTTT. Drawing the rest from reference TRBV7-8 and TRBJ2-2, the complete variable domain is GAGVSQSPRYKVAKRGQDVALRCDPISGHVSLFWYQQALGQGPEFLTYFQNEAQLDKSGLPSDRFFAERPEGSVSTLKIQRTQQEDSAVYLCASSPKRERTGELFFGEGSRLTVL.

This clone was recorded a few times. The chain couples TRBV5-6 to TRBJ2-3; the D gene is possibly TRBD2 (6 bases). Germline-derived CDR1 and CDR2 are SGHDT and YYEEEE. This CDR3 comprises 17 residues. Trimming took 1 base from V and 4 from J, leaving 19 bases between them. The CDR3 here is CASSLLMTPGESDTQYF. CDR3 bases: TGTGCCAGCAGCTTGCTTATGACCCCGGGAGAATCAGATACGCAGTATTTT.

The chain has TRBV28 and TRBJ1-5; weak D call: TRBD1 (6 bases). This CDR3 region has 14 residues. CDR1 MDHEN and CDR2 SYDVKM come from the germline V gene. With 7 bases removed from V and 3 bases from J, the gap between germline ends came to 13 bases. CDR3 coding DNA: TGTGCCAGCACCGAGGGGGTCCTCAATCAGCCCCAGCATTTT. This sequence encodes CASTEGVLNQPQHF.

The chain carries TRBV9 and TRBJ2-5; a weak D match, TRBD1 (5 bases). The J call may be incorrect, as the DNA end agrees better with TRBJ2-7. Germline values: CDR1 SGDLS, CDR2 YYNGEE. This CDR3 has 13 residues. CDR3 protein: CASSVEGAYEQYF. CDR3 DNA sequence: TGTGCCAGCAGCGTTGAAGGGGCCTACGAGCAGTACTTC.

The chain joins TRBV4-1 to TRBJ1-2; TRBD1 is a possible D gene (5 bases). The CDR3 loop spans 15 amino acids. V shed 1 base and J shed 2 bases, with 11 bases lying between them. In germline, CDR1 is MGHRA, CDR2 YSYEKL. CDR3 region: CASSQGDLLNYGYTF. CDR3 coding DNA: TGCGCCAGCAGCCAAGGGGACTTACTGAACTATGGCTACACCTTC.

The rearrangement uses TRBV2 and TRBJ1-2, with unresolved D. Germline-derived CDR1 and CDR2 are SNHLY and FYNNEI. This CDR3 contains 13 residues. The V end lost 4 bases, the J end lost 2 bases, and 8 bases lay between the germline ends. The CDR3 coding sequence is TGTGCCAGCAGTGTGTACGGGAACTATGGCTACACCTTC. This encodes CASSVYGNYGYTF.

This chain uses TRBV2 with TRBJ1-2; 7 bases line up with TRBD1. This CDR3 spans 13 amino acids. Per germline, CDR1 SNHLY and CDR2 FYNNEI. J lost 4 bases, V lost 5 bases, and 4 bases had no gene match. CDR3 coding DNA: TGTGCCAGCAGTCCCGGGACAGCCTATGGCTACACCTTC. It specifies CASSPGTAYGYTF.